This entry is about one T cell receptor (beta chain). TCRdb analysed the RT-PCR reads with MiXCR anew, one entry per CDR3 protein. Of 10,000 to 13,000 distinct CDR3 sequences listed, approximately 22% are singletons. These data are taken from a study of patients and donors after allogeneic stem cell transplantation. Trimming stripped 6 bases from V and 0 bases from J, with 16 bases between. The CDR3 has 16 amino acids. This chain uses TRBV12-3 or TRBV12-4 with TRBJ2-3; D might be TRBD1 or TRBD2, each matching 5 bases. This TCR was sampled from a human donor who was either an allogeneic HSCT recipient or a stem cell or donor lymphocyte infusion donor (not recorded which). It is not recorded whose cells these are; they may come from a transplant donor. The material sequenced was blood, either unsorted or a sorted T cell fraction (not recorded which). CDR3 residues: CASSPAERQSTDTQYF. The CDR3 bases are TGTGCCAGCAGCCCAGCGGAAAGACAGAGCACAGATACGCAGTATTTT.